A single sample is the source of the 7 T cell receptor beta chains below, sequenced in a study of T cell responses to AZD1222 COVID-19 vaccine. Assay: immunoSEQ multiplex PCR; the TCRdb copy retains only in-frame clones and omits some. The data hold about 110,000 clones, with roughly 90% observed a single time. Sample: peripheral blood, taken on day 0 of AZD1222 vaccination. The source of these receptors is an adult in good health.

The rearrangement uses TRBV3-1 (or the pseudogene TRBV3-2) and TRBJ2-1; 8 bases fit TRBD1. This CDR3 spans 15 amino acids. Trimming removed 3 bases from V and 6 bases from J; junction bases left unmatched: 7. Germline V gene data show CDR1 as LGHDT and CDR2 as YNNKEL (reference sequence). The CDR3 here is CASSHLQGGTNEQFF. The CDR3 coding sequence is TGTGCCAGCAGCCATCTACAGGGGGGTACCAATGAGCAGTTCTTC.

The V gene is TRBV11-1, the J gene TRBJ2-7; tentatively, D is TRBD1 or TRBD2 (5 bases each). V lost 5 bases and J lost 2, with 16 bases in between. The CDR3 is made up of 15 amino acids. Germline CDR1 SGHAT, CDR2 FQDESV (reference sequence). The CDR3 DNA follows: TGTGCCAGCAGCCCAGACGGGACGCCTGCCTACGAGCAGTACTTC. This codes for CASSPDGTPAYEQYF. The variable domain in full, completed from reference TRBV11-1 and TRBJ2-7, reads EAEVAQSPRYKITEKSQAVAFWCDPISGHATLYWYRQILGQGPELLVQFQDESVVDDSQLPKDRFSAERLKGVDSTLKIQPAELGDSAMYLCASSPDGTPAYEQYFGPGTRLTVT.

The chain is built from TRBV20-1 and TRBJ1-1; weak D call: TRBD1 (5 bases). The V end was cut by 3 bases, the J end by 4 bases, with 12 bases between. CDR1 and CDR2 (germline): DFQATT, SNEGSKA (reference sequence). This CDR3 comprises 13 residues. The CDR3 region is CSASPGTTTEAFF. Written as DNA, the CDR3 is TGCAGTGCTAGTCCAGGGACTACCACTGAAGCTTTCTTT.

The chain employs TRBV7-2 and TRBJ1-5, with D perhaps TRBD1 (6 bases). The CDR3 spans 14 residues. The V end was cut by 3 bases, the J end by 3 bases, with 9 bases between. The germline V gene has CDR1 SGHTA and CDR2 FQGNSA. CDR3 coding DNA: TGTGCCAGCAGCTTGGACAGCGTCAATCAGCCCCAGCATTTT. Its translation: CASSLDSVNQPQHF.

With regard to this clone: This sample also contains other DNA sequences that code for the same CDR3. The CDR3 sequence: CASSLTANQPQHF. The CDR3, as DNA: TGTGCCAGCAGCTTAACAGCAAATCAGCCCCAGCATTTT. The chain combines TRBV7-3 with TRBJ1-5; D remains unclear. From germline, CDR1 is SGHTA and CDR2 FQGTGA. Between the trimmed V and J ends, which lost 0 bases and 4 bases, there was a span of 4 bases. CDR3 length: 13 amino acids.

The V call is TRBV2, the J call TRBJ2-5; D is unclear. Trimming removed 4 bases from V and 1 base from J, with 7 bases in between. Germline CDR1 is SNHLY and CDR2 is FYNNEI. CDR3 length: 13 amino acids. CDR3 nucleotides: TGTGCCAGCAGTGTGGTCCTCCAAGAGACCCAGTACTTC. This gives the protein CASSVVLQETQYF.

The J gene is TRBJ2-5, the V gene TRBV9, with D perhaps TRBD1 (5 bases). The CDR3 is 14 residues long. Germline assignment: CDR1 SGDLS and CDR2 YYNGEE. The V end lost 3 bases, the J end lost 2 bases, and 11 bases lay between the germline ends. The CDR3 loop is CASSGGGAQETQYF. For the CDR3, the DNA is TGTGCCAGCAGCGGTGGTGGGGCACAAGAGACCCAGTACTTC.